These T cell receptor beta chains were read from a single sample in a study of cytomegalovirus exposure and HLA in healthy donors. Here immunoSEQ multiplex PCR was the method, and the copy in TCRdb shows in-frame clones only, minus some. The sample carries over 150,000 clones, about 81% recorded once. The sequencing input was PBMCs. All receptors come from a woman in her 30s in good health and CMV-seronegative. The CDR3 runs from the conserved cysteine through the conserved F or W. The order of the fields is D gene, J gene, clone size, V gene, CDR3 DNA, CDR3 protein. The D gene is left open where the match is weak. Size tells how often a clone was seen (once, few, many) or the class of an expanded clone, and some rows leave it out.

. | TRBJ2-2 | . | TRBV4-3 | TGCGCCAGCAGCCAAGATGAGGTGGGGGAGCTGTTTTTT | CASSQDEVGELFF
TRBD2 | TRBJ2-3 | . | TRBV5-1 | TGCGCCAGCAGCCTGAAGACTAGCGGGAGTGATACGCAGTATTTT | CASSLKTSGSDTQYF
. | TRBJ1-2 | . | TRBV5-1 | TGCGCCAGCAGTTACTGGGGGCCCAACTATGGCTACACCTTC | CASSYWGPNYGYTF
. | TRBJ1-5 | few | TRBV5-6 | TGTGCCAGCAGCTTGGGATTCGGGTATGTAGGCCAGCATTTT | CASSLGFGYVGQHF
TRBD2 | TRBJ2-7 | . | TRBV7-9 | TGTGCCAGCAGCACAAGCGGGAGCTCTTACGAGCAGTACTTC | CASSTSGSSYEQYF
TRBD2 | TRBJ2-3 | few | TRBV29-1 | TGCAGCGTTACTAGCGGGACTAGCACAGATACGCAGTATTTT | CSVTSGTSTDTQYF
TRBD1 | TRBJ1-2 | . | TRBV28 | TGTGCCAGCAGTTTTCCCTACAGGGGGGGCTACACCTTC | CASSFPYRGGYTF
. | TRBJ2-5 | . | TRBV5-1 | TGCGCCAGCAGCTCTAGAGAGACCCAGTACTTC | CASSSRETQYF
. | TRBJ2-2 | . | TRBV5-1 | TGCGCCAGCAGCTTGACGAGGGGGGGGAACGGGGAGCTGTTTTTT | CASSLTRGGNGELFF
TRBD2 | TRBJ2-7 | . | TRBV15 | TGTGCCACCAGCAGAGCTTCCCCAACTAGCGGGAGCTCCTACGAGCAGTACTTC | CATSRASPTSGSSYEQYF
TRBD2 | TRBJ2-7 | few | TRBV18 | TGTGCCAGCTCACCACAAGGGACTAGGGAGTCCTACGAGCAGTACTTC | CASSPQGTRESYEQYF
. | TRBJ2-7 | . | TRBV7-2 | TGTGCCAGCAGCTTAGAATACCGGGTCAAGTCCTACGAGCAGTACTTC | CASSLEYRVKSYEQYF
. | TRBJ2-3 | . | TRBV27 | TGTGCCAGCAGGCCAGGAGGGAGCACAGATACGCAGTATTTT | CASRPGGSTDTQYF
TRBD2 | TRBJ2-3 | . | TRBV5-1 | TGCGCCAGCAGCTTGGCCGCGACTAGCGCTGCTGATACGCAGTATTTT | CASSLAATSAADTQYF
TRBD2 | TRBJ2-1 | . | TRBV28 | TGTGCCAGCAGTTTTTGGGAGGGCCGGGGTGGTGAGCAGTTCTTC | CASSFWEGRGGEQFF
TRBD2 | TRBJ2-2 | . | TRBV6-1 | TGTGCCAGCAGTGTCACCCTGGCGGGGGAGGGAACCGGGGAGCTGTTTTTT | CASSVTLAGEGTGELFF
TRBD1 | TRBJ1-1 | once | TRBV6-5 | TGTGCCAGCATCTCTCTTACAGGGGGGACTGAAGCTTTCTTT | CASISLTGGTEAFF
. | TRBJ2-7 | once | TRBV6-1 | TGTGCCAGCAGTGAAGCAGACAGTACTCTGGACGAGCAGTACTTC | CASSEADSTLDEQYF
TRBD2 | TRBJ2-3 | . | TRBV4-2 | TGTGCCAGCAGCCAAGGGACTAGCGGGGGGTCCGCTAGCACAGATACGCAGTATTTT | CASSQGTSGGSASTDTQYF
TRBD1 | TRBJ1-2 | . | TRBV6-5 | TGTGCCAGCAGTTACACCGGGACAGGGGGCTACACCTTC | CASSYTGTGGYTF
TRBD2 | TRBJ2-7 | . | TRBV29-1 | TGCAGCGCCGGGGCGGGGGAGGAATACTACGAGCAGTACTTC | CSAGAGEEYYEQYF
. | TRBJ1-2 | . | TRBV7-2 | TGTGCCAGCAGTTCCCTGGGAGGTAGAGATGGCTACACCTTC | CASSSLGGRDGYTF
. | TRBJ1-1 | . | TRBV18 | TGTGCCAGTCACACAGGGTCGGGCGAAGCTTTCTTT | CASHTGSGEAFF
. | TRBJ2-7 | . | TRBV5-4 | TGTGCCAGCAGCTTGGCCGGGAGCCACGAGCAGTACTTC | CASSLAGSHEQYF
TRBD2 | TRBJ2-5 | . | TRBV2 | TGTGCCAGCAGTGAATCTAGCGGGGGGCCGGGGACCCAGTACTTC | CASSESSGGPGTQYF
. | TRBJ2-5 | . | TRBV5-1 | TGCGCCAGCAGCTTGGACGGACAAGAAGAGACCCAGTACTTC | CASSLDGQEETQYF
TRBD1 | TRBJ2-7 | . | TRBV6-6 | TGTGCCAGCAGACCGGGACAGGGTGAGGGCGAGCAGTACTTC | CASRPGQGEGEQYF
TRBD1 | TRBJ2-2 | . | TRBV5-4 | TGTGCCACCCCCACCGGACAACTAGGGGCAGGGGGCGCGAACACCGGGGAGCTGTTTTTT | CATPTGQLGAGGANTGELFF
. | TRBJ1-2 | . | TRBV19 | TGTGCCAGTAGTCGGGGGAGGGGAAGCAAATCTAACTATGGCTACACCTTC | CASSRGRGSKSNYGYTF
. | TRBJ2-2 | . | TRBV5-1 | TGCGCCAGCAGCTTTGACGGGACGAACACCGGGGAGCTGTTTTTT | CASSFDGTNTGELFF
TRBD1 | TRBJ1-3 | . | TRBV9 | TGTGCCAGCAGCAGACAGACAGGGGACTCTGGAAACACCATATATTTT | CASSRQTGDSGNTIYF
TRBD2 | TRBJ2-3 | . | TRBV30 | TGTGCCTGGAGCTGGTCCGTTCGTCTAGCGGGGGGGACAGATACGCAGTATTTT | CAWSWSVRLAGGTDTQYF
TRBD2 | TRBJ2-1 | . | TRBV4-2 | TGTGCCAGCAGCCAAGTAGCGCGGGCGGGACTAAACAATGAGCAGTTCTTC | CASSQVARAGLNNEQFF
TRBD1 | TRBJ2-7 | . | TRBV29-1 | TGCAGCGTTGAAGTCTGGGAGGGACAGGGTTTCTACGAGCAGTACTTC | CSVEVWEGQGFYEQYF
TRBD1 | TRBJ2-7 | . | TRBV6-5 | TGTGCCAGCAGAGCCAACAGGGGCGAGCAGTACTTC | CASRANRGEQYF
. | TRBJ2-1 | . | TRBV27 | TGTGCCAGCAGAGAGTCGACAGGCCACAATGAGCAGTTCTTC | CASRESTGHNEQFF
TRBD2 | TRBJ2-7 | . | TRBV4-1 | TGCGCCAGCAGCCAAGGGGTCGCGGGACGGGGGGCCTACGAGCAGTACTTC | CASSQGVAGRGAYEQYF
. | TRBJ1-1 | few | TRBV19 | TGTGCCAGTAGTATAGATGGGACTGAGAACACTGAAGCTTTCTTT | CASSIDGTENTEAFF
TRBD1 | TRBJ1-3 | few | TRBV2 | TGTGCCAGCAGTGAAGTAGCAGGGGGAGGAAACACCATATATTTT | CASSEVAGGGNTIYF
TRBD2 | TRBJ2-1 | . | TRBV19 | TGTGCCACAAGTACTCGGGAGGGCGCCACCTACAATGAGCAGTTCTTC | CATSTREGATYNEQFF
TRBD1 | TRBJ2-7 | . | TRBV14 | TGTGCCAGCAGCCTGGGACAGGGGTGGTTCTACGAGCAGTACTTC | CASSLGQGWFYEQYF